One sample yielded the 13 T cell receptor beta chains listed below, sequenced in a study of blood T cell repertoires in COVID-19 (dated by TCRdb to the early 2020s). The library was obtained by the immunoSEQ multiplex PCR assay. TCRdb took this table from immuneACCESS and kept in-frame rearrangements with V and J called. Such tables lack part of the clones; where checked against another copy, unresolved V genes explain under half of the gap, and the rest is unexplained. The sample table shows 150,000 or so clones, and approximately 82% are seen once. The ten largest clones capture approximately 14% of the sample. The specimen sequenced was peripheral blood. The receptors come from a human donor with acute or convalescent COVID-19. The donor label of this sample is uncertain.

The chain has TRBV7-2 and TRBJ1-5; D call uncertain. CDR1 and CDR2 (germline): SGHTA, FQGNSA. The V end lost 9 bases, the J end lost 3 bases, and 12 bases lay between the germline ends. The CDR3 length is 13 residues. CDR3 residues: CASSSVVNQPQHF. CDR3 bases: TGTGCCAGTTCGAGTGTAGTCAATCAGCCCCAGCATTTT.

The chain employs TRBV6-5 and TRBJ1-4; no clear D gene. The CDR3 covers 16 residues. Per the germline V gene, CDR1 is MNHEY and CDR2 is SVGAGI. V dropped 1 base and J dropped 8 bases, with 17 bases sitting between them. CDR3 sequence (DNA): TGTGCCAGCAGTTACTGGATACCCGGGCAGCGGGAAAAACTGTTTTTT. Encoded protein: CASSYWIPGQREKLFF.

The chain joins TRBV12-5 to TRBJ1-1; 7 positions match TRBD1. CDR3 length: 15 residues. Trimming cost V 5 bases and J 1 base; bases outside gene matches: 7. Germline values: CDR1 LGHNT, CDR2 FRNRAP. The CDR3 here is CASGVRRGENTEAFF. The CDR3 nucleotides read TGTGCTAGTGGTGTCCGCAGGGGGGAGAACACTGAAGCTTTCTTT.

The chain uses TRBV30 and TRBJ2-4; D is ambiguous. Trimming shortened V by 2 bases and J by 0 bases, and 17 bases separated the two germline ends. The germline V gene encodes CDR1 GTSNPN and CDR2 SVGIG (reference sequence). The CDR3 is 17 residues long. The CDR3 loop reads CAWSRVNTHLAKNIQYF. In DNA form, the CDR3 reads TGTGCCTGGAGTCGTGTAAATACCCACTTAGCCAAAAACATTCAGTACTTC.

V gene TRBV7-3 combines with J gene TRBJ1-1, with TRBD1 identical over 11 bases. V lost 4 bases, J lost 6 bases, and 7 bases stayed unmatched. The germline V gene has CDR1 SGHTA and CDR2 FQGTGA. The CDR3 has 15 amino acids. The CDR3, as DNA: TGTGCCAGCAGCTCCTGGGACAGGGGGGGTTCTGAAGCTTTCTTT. Its translation is CASSSWDRGGSEAFF.

The chain links TRBV29-1 to TRBJ1-2; TRBD1 agrees at 8 bases. The CDR3 runs to 15 residues. Germline V CDR1 and CDR2: SQVTM, ANQGSEA. V lost 4 bases, J lost 7 bases, and 14 bases stayed unmatched. The CDR3 coding sequence is TGCAGCGTTGGACAGGACAGGGTAGTTGCTGGTGGCTACACCTTC. Translating gives CSVGQDRVVAGGYTF.

The chain recombines TRBV6-6 with TRBJ1-2, with D perhaps TRBD1 (5 bases). Trimming shortened V by 6 bases and J by 3 bases, and 20 bases separated the two germline ends. The V gene's germline CDR1 is MNHNY and CDR2 SVGAGI (reference sequence). This CDR3 has 16 residues. The chain's CDR3 is CASSPGGVLSDYGYTF. The CDR3 DNA follows: TGTGCCAGCAGCCCCGGGGGGGTATTGTCGGACTATGGCTACACCTTC.

This clone was detected ten times or more. V usage is TRBV7-2 and J usage is TRBJ1-2; D is perhaps TRBD1 (5 bases). Trimming shortened V by 5 bases and J by 2 bases, and 12 bases separated the two germline ends. There are 14 residues in the CDR3. CDR1 and CDR2 (germline): SGHTA, FQGNSA. The CDR3 is CASSTGPVNYGYTF. In DNA form, the CDR3 reads TGTGCCAGCAGCACAGGTCCAGTGAACTATGGCTACACCTTC.

The chain is built from TRBV19 and TRBJ2-3, with 9 bases matching TRBD2. Germline-derived CDR1 and CDR2 are LNHDA and SQIVND (reference sequence). The junction had 5 bases not matched to a gene; V was cut back by 2 bases and J by 2 bases. The CDR3 length is 16 residues. The CDR3: CASSIRGLANTDTQYF. The CDR3 region has the DNA TGTGCCAGTAGTATAAGGGGACTAGCCAACACAGATACGCAGTATTTT. Full variable domain (rest looked up from reference TRBV19 and TRBJ2-3): DGGITQSPKYLFRKEGQNVTLSCEQNLNHDAMYWYRQDPGQGLRLIYYSQIVNDFQKGDIAEGYSVSREKKESFPLTVTSAQKNPTAFYLCASSIRGLANTDTQYFGPGTRLTVL.

The genes are TRBV3-1 (or the pseudogene TRBV3-2) and TRBJ1-3; TRBD1 agrees at 9 bases. V trimming: 4 bases; J trimming: 5 bases; junction bases outside the gene matches: 6. The CDR3 loop spans 15 amino acids. Germline CDR1 and CDR2: LGHDT and YNNKEL (reference sequence). CDR3 coding DNA: TGTGCCAGCAGCCCTCGTACAGGGGGCAGAAACACCATATATTTT. Translating gives CASSPRTGGRNTIYF.

The V gene is TRBV7-2, the J gene TRBJ2-7; a possible D gene is TRBD2 (5 bases). Germline values: CDR1 SGHTA, CDR2 FQGNSA. The CDR3 is 15 amino acids. V lost 6 bases, J lost 0 bases, and 15 bases lay in between. DNA for the CDR3: TGTGCCAGCAGGAGGGCTGGTTCTAGCTCCTACGAGCAGTACTTC. It codes for CASRRAGSSSYEQYF.

The V call is TRBV10-3, the J call TRBJ1-1; 10 nucleotides match TRBD1. CDR1 ENHRY and CDR2 SYGVKD come from the germline V gene. J was trimmed by 7 bases and V by 7 bases; bases with no gene match: 9. The CDR3 has 14 residues. The DNA of the CDR3 is TGTGCCATCAAGGACAGGGGGTCCGAAGATGAAGCTTTCTTT. It encodes CAIKDRGSEDEAFF.

The chain employs TRBV7-2 and TRBJ2-5, with TRBD2 identical over 9 bases. With V trimmed by 5 bases and J by 7 bases, 17 bases remained unmatched. In germline, CDR1 is SGHTA, CDR2 FQGNSA. This CDR3 comprises 17 residues. The CDR3 sequence is CASSPDPGSGGRGTQYF. The CDR3 bases are TGTGCCAGCAGCCCCGACCCCGGTAGCGGGGGACGTGGGACCCAGTACTTC.